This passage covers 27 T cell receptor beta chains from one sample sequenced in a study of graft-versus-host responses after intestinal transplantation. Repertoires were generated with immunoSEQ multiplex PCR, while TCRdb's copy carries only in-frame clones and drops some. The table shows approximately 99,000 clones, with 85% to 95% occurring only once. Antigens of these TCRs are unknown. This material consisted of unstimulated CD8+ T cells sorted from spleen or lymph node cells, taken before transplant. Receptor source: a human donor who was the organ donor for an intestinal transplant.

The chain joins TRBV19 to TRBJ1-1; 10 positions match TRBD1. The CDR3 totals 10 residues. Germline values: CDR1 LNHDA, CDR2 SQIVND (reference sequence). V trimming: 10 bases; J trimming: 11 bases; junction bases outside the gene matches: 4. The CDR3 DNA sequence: TGTGCCACCGGGACAGGGGAGGCTTTCTTT. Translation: CATGTGEAFF.

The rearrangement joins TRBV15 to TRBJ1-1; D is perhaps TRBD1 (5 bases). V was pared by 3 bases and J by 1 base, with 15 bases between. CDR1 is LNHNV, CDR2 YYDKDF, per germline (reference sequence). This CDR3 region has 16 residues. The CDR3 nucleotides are TGTGCCACCAGCAGGGGACTGGAGGGAACGAACACTGAAGCTTTCTTT. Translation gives CATSRGLEGTNTEAFF.

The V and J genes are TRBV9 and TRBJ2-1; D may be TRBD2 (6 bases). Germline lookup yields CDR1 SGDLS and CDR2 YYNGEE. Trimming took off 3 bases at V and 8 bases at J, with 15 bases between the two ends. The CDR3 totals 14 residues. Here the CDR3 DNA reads TGTGCCAGCAGCGCCAGCGGGCGTAAGGATGAGCAGTTCTTC. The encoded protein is CASSASGRKDEQFF.

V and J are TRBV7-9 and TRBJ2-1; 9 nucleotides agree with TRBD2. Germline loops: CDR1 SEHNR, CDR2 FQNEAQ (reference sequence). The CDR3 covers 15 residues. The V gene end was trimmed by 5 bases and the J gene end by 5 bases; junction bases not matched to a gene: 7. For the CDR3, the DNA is TGTGCCAGCAGCCCCGGGACTAGCTTTAACAATGAGCAGTTCTTC. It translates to CASSPGTSFNNEQFF.

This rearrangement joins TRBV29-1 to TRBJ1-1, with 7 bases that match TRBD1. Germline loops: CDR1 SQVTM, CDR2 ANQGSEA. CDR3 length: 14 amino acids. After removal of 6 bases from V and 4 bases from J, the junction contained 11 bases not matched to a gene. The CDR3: CSVNPQGLGTEAFF. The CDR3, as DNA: TGCAGCGTAAACCCACAGGGGCTGGGCACTGAAGCTTTCTTT.

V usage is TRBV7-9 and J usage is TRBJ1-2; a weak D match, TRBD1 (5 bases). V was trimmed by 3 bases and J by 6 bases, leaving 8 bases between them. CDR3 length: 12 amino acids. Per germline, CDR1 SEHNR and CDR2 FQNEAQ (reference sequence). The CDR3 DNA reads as TGTGCCAGCAGCTTCGACAGTGATGGCTACACCTTC. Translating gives CASSFDSDGYTF.

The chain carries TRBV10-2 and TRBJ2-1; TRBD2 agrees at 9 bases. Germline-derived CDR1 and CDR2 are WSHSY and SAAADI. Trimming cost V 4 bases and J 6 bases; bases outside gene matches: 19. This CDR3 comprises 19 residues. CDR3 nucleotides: TGCGCCAGCAGTGTTTTCATGGCCCCCTGGGGCGGGAGGGTCAATGAGCAGTTCTTC. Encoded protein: CASSVFMAPWGGRVNEQFF.

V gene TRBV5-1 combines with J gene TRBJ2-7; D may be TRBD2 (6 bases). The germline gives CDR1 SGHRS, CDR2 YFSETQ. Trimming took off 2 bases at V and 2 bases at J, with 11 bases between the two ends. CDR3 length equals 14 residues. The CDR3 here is CASSFSGTTYEQYF. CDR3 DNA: TGCGCCAGCAGCTTTAGCGGAACAACCTACGAGCAGTACTTC.

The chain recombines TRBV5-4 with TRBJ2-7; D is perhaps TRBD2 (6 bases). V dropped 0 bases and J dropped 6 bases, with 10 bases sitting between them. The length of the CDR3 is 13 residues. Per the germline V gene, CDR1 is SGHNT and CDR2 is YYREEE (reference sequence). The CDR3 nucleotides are TGTGCCAGCAGCTTGGATTGGGAGGCCGAGCAGTACTTC. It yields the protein CASSLDWEAEQYF.

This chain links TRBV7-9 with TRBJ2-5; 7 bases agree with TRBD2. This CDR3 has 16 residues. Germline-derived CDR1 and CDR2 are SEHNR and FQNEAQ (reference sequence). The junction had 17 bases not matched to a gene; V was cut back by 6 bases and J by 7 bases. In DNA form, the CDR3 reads TGTGCCAGCAGTCGGGGGGTCGACAGACCCCTGAGGACCCAGTACTTC. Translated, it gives CASSRGVDRPLRTQYF.

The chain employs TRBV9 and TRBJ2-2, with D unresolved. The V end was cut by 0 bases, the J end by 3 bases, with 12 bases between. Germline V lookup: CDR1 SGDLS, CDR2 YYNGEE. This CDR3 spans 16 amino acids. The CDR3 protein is CASSVGPLLYTGELFF. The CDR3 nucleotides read TGTGCCAGCAGCGTAGGGCCCTTATTATACACCGGGGAGCTGTTTTTT.

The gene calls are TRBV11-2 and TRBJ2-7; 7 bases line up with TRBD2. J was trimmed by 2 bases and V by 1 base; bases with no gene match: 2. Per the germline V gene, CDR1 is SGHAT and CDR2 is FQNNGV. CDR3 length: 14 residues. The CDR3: CASSLGGGTYEQYF. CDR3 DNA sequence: TGTGCCAGCAGCTTAGGCGGGGGTACCTACGAGCAGTACTTC.

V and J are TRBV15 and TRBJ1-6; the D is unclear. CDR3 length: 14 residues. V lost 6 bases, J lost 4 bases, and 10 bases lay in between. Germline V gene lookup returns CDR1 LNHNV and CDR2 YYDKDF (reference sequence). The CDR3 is CATRLRGYNSPLHF. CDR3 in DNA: TGTGCCACCAGACTACGAGGGTATAATTCACCCCTCCACTTT.

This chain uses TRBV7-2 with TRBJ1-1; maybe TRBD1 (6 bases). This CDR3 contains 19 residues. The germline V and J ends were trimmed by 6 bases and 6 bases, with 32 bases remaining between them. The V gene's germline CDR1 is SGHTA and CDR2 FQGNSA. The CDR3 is CASRPTPTGFDTHDAEAFF. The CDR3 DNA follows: TGTGCCAGCAGACCTACCCCTACAGGGTTCGACACCCATGACGCTGAAGCTTTCTTT. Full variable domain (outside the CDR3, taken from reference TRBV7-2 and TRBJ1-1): GAGVSQSPSNKVTEKGKDVELRCDPISGHTALYWYRQSLGQGLEFLIYFQGNSAPDKSGLPSDRFSAERTGGSVSTLTIQRTQQEDSAVYLCASRPTPTGFDTHDAEAFFGQGTRLTVV.

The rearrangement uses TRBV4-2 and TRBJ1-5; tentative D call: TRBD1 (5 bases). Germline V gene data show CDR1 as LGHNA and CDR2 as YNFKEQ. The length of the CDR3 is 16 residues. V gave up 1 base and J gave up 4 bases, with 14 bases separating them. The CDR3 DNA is TGTGCCAGCAGCCAAGGCCCGGGGGACTGGAATCAGCCCCAGCATTTT. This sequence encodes CASSQGPGDWNQPQHF.

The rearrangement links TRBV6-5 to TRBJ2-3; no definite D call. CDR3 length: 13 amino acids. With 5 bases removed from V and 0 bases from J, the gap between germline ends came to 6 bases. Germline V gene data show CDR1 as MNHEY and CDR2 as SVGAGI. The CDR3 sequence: CASSITSTDTQYF. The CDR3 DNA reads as TGTGCCAGCAGTATAACTAGCACAGATACGCAGTATTTT.

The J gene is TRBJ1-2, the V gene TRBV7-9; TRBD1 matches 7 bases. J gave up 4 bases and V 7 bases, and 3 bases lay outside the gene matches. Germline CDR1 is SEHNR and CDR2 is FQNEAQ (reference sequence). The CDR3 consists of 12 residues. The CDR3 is CASKTGTYGYTF. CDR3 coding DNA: TGTGCCAGCAAGACAGGGACCTATGGCTACACCTTC.

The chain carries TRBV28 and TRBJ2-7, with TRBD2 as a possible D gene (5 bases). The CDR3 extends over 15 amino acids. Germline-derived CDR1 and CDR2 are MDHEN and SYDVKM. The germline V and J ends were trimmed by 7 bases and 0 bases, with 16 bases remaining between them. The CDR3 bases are TGTGCCAGCAATGGCGGGCCCAGGAGCTCCTACGAGCAGTACTTC. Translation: CASNGGPRSSYEQYF.

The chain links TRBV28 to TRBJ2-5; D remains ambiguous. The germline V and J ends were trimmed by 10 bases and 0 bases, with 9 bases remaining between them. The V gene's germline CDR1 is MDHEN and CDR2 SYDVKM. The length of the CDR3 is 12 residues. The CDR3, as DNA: TGTGCCACGCGAGGTTACCAAGAGACCCAGTACTTC. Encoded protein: CATRGYQETQYF.

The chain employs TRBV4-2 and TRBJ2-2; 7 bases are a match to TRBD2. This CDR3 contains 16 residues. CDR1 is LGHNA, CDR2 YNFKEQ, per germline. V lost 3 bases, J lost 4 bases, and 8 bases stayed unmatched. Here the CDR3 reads CASSHGLGGRTGELFF. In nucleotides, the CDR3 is TGTGCCAGCAGCCATGGACTAGGAGGCCGCACCGGGGAGCTGTTTTTT.

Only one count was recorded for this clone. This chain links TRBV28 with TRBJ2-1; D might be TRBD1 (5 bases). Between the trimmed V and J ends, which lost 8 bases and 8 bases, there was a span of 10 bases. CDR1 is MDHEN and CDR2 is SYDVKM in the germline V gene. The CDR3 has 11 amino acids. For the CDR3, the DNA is TGTGCCAGCTGCCAGGGTGATGAGCAGTTCTTC. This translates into CASCQGDEQFF.

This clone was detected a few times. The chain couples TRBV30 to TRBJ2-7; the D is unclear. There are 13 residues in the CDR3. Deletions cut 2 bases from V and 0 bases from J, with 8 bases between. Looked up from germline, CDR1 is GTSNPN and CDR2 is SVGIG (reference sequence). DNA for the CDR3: TGTGCCTGGAGTTTTGCAGGCTCCTACGAGCAGTACTTC. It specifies CAWSFAGSYEQYF.

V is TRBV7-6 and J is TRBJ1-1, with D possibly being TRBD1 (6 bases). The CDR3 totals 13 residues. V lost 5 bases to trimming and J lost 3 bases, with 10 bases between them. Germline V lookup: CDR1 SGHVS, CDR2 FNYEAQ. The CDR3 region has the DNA TGTGCCAGCAGCCTCTGGACAGACACTGAAGCTTTCTTT. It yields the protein CASSLWTDTEAFF.

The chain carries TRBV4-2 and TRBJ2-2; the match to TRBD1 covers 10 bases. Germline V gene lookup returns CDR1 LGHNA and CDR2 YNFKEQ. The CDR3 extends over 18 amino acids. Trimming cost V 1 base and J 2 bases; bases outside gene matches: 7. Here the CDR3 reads CASSQGQGASSNTGELFF. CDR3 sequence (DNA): TGTGCCAGCAGCCAAGGACAGGGGGCGTCATCCAACACCGGGGAGCTGTTTTTT.

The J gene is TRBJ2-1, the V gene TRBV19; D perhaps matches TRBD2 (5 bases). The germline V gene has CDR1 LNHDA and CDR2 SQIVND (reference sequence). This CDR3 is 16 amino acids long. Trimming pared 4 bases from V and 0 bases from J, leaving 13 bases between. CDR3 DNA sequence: TGTGCCAGTAGTACCTCGCTAGCCAGCTCCTACAATGAGCAGTTCTTC. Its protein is CASSTSLASSYNEQFF.

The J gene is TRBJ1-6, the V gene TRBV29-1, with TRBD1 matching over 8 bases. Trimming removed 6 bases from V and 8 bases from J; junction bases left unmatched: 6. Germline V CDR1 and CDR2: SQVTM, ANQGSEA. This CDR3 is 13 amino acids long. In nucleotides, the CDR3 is TGCAGCGTCAGGACAGGGACCGATTCACCCCTCCACTTT. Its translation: CSVRTGTDSPLHF.

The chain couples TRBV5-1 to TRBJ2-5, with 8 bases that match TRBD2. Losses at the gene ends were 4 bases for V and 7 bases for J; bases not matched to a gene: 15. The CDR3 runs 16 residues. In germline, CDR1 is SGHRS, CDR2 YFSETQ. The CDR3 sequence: CASSGGSGGPRGTQYF. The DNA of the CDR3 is TGCGCCAGCAGCGGGGGCAGCGGGGGTCCCCGGGGGACCCAGTACTTC.